These T cell receptor beta chains were read from a single sample in a study of cytomegalovirus exposure and HLA in healthy donors. TCRdb's table, derived via immunoSEQ multiplex PCR, lists solely in-frame clones and lacks some. The table has roughly 150,000 clones, approximately 77% seen once. Sequencing was done on a sample of PBMCs. Every receptor here comes from a man younger than 35 in good health and CMV-seronegative. The conserved cysteine and the conserved F or W are not part of the CDR3 here. The D gene is left open where the match is weak.

D: .
J: TRBJ2-7
V: TRBV5-5
CDR3: ASSPLGSSYEQY

D: .
J: TRBJ1-2
V: TRBV27
CDR3: ASSLSGAGYEGYT

D: TRBD1
J: TRBJ1-2
V: TRBV5-6
CDR3: ASSLGEGDRTNYGYT

D: TRBD2
J: TRBJ2-1
V: TRBV10-3
CDR3: AISDSTSGHYNEQF

D: TRBD2
J: TRBJ2-7
V: TRBV7-9
CDR3: ASSLHREGLNEQY

D: .
J: TRBJ2-1
V: TRBV9
CDR3: ASSLLQGQEQF

D: TRBD1
J: TRBJ1-2
V: TRBV28
CDR3: ATRDSELYGYT

D: TRBD1
J: TRBJ1-4
V: TRBV7-9
CDR3: ASSLRDSNEKLF

D: .
J: TRBJ2-7
V: TRBV7-9
CDR3: ASGPVDRLREQY

D: .
J: TRBJ2-1
V: TRBV6-5
CDR3: ASSSQLRSSYNEQF

D: .
J: TRBJ2-5
V: TRBV7-2
CDR3: ASSIPPGETQY

D: .
J: TRBJ1-1
V: TRBV10-3
CDR3: AITRPPQGNRAF

D: TRBD2
J: TRBJ2-3
V: TRBV6-5
CDR3: ASKASGSRTDTQY

D: .
J: TRBJ2-1
V: TRBV5-4
CDR3: ASSLGLMEQF

D: .
J: TRBJ1-6
V: TRBV10-2
CDR3: ASKEEGSPLH

D: .
J: TRBJ2-3
V: TRBV18
CDR3: ASSPIWDTARGTDTQY

D: TRBD1
J: TRBJ2-5
V: TRBV28
CDR3: ASSTGTGAETQY

D: TRBD2
J: TRBJ2-1
V: TRBV11-3
CDR3: ASSLDQSGSSSYNEQF

D: .
J: TRBJ1-4
V: TRBV7-2
CDR3: ASSLGQRGREKLF

D: .
J: TRBJ2-4
V: TRBV23-1
CDR3: ASSPPVVGQPALAKNIQY

D: TRBD1
J: TRBJ2-7
V: TRBV19
CDR3: ASTTGTGSSEQY

D: .
J: TRBJ2-6
V: TRBV7-2
CDR3: ASSLNLGAAGANVLT

D: TRBD2
J: TRBJ2-5
V: TRBV19
CDR3: AVGREEETQY

D: TRBD1
J: TRBJ2-1
V: TRBV5-4
CDR3: ASSTRDSLNEQF

D: .
J: TRBJ2-3
V: TRBV25-1
CDR3: ASNRVSTDTQY

D: .
J: TRBJ2-1
V: TRBV5-4
CDR3: ASSLGGTVNNEQF